These 17 T cell receptor beta chains share one sample of origin, sequenced in a study of blood T cells in healthy people across ages. Alongside a J-beta primer mix, a sample-barcoded 5' primer served in a second PCR lasting 7 to 11 cycles. TCRdb fed the 5' RACE reads into MiXCR, producing one record per CDR3 protein. Here the sample spans about 810,000 distinct CDR3 sequences, roughly 34% being singletons. The sequenced material came from blood. These receptors were taken from a man younger than 35 in good health.

This clonotype rates as medium-sized. The CDR3 loop reads CASTGDSRAPETQYF. The CDR3, as DNA: TGTGCCAGCACCGGGGACAGTAGAGCTCCAGAGACCCAGTACTTC. The J gene is TRBJ2-5, the V gene TRBV7-9; 7 positions match TRBD1. There are 15 residues in the CDR3. Per germline, CDR1 SEHNR and CDR2 FQNEAQ (reference sequence). V gave up 7 bases and J gave up 4 bases; unmatched junction bases: 12.

A note on this clonotype: One end of the junction is discordant with germline, which a read error may explain. The chain carries TRBV6-5 and TRBJ1-5; tentative D call: TRBD1 (5 bases). The CDR3 runs 17 residues. Germline V gene sequence: CDR1 MNHEY, CDR2 SVGAGI. CDR3 residues: CAGSYSSGRDLLQPQHF. CDR3 bases: TGTGCCGGCAGTTACTCGTCGGGCAGGGACCTTCTCCAGCCCCAGCATTTT.

In its sample, this clonotype was seen many times. The gene calls are TRBV12-3 or TRBV12-4 and TRBJ1-2; no clear D gene. V lost 8 bases and J 5 bases, leaving 9 bases between the germline ends. The CDR3 runs to 11 residues. The CDR3 DNA follows: TGTGCCAGCGGATCATTTTATGGCTACACCTTC. Amino acids: CASGSFYGYTF.

In its sample, this clonotype was seen many times. CDR3 nucleotides: TGTGCCAGCAGTCCGCTAGGGCGGCAGCCCCAGCATTTT. Its translation: CASSPLGRQPQHF. The rearrangement links TRBV12-3 or TRBV12-4 to TRBJ1-5; no clear D. Trimming took off 5 bases at V and 7 bases at J, with 12 bases between the two ends. This CDR3 contains 13 residues.

The V gene is TRBV4-2, the J gene TRBJ2-7, with 9 bases lining up with TRBD2. The CDR3 length is 16 residues. Trimming took 0 bases from V and 6 from J; bases not matched to a gene: 9. The V gene's germline CDR1 is LGHNA and CDR2 YNFKEQ. The chain's CDR3 is CASSQDWASGAGEQYF. The DNA of the CDR3 is TGTGCCAGCAGCCAAGATTGGGCTAGCGGGGCTGGCGAGCAGTACTTC.

In this sample, this clonotype turned up a few times. The junction differs from germline at one of its ends, possibly a read error. V gene TRBV4-3 combines with J gene TRBJ2-1; perhaps TRBD1 as D (6 bases). Germline V gives CDR1 LGHNA, CDR2 YSLEER. The CDR3 spans 18 residues. The CDR3 DNA follows: TGCGCCAGCAACCAAGTAATTGGAGACAGGTCCGCAATGAATGAGCAGTTCTTC. This gives the protein CASNQVIGDRSAMNEQFF.

This clonotype was found a few times. The chain links TRBV27 to TRBJ2-5, with TRBD1 as a possible D gene (6 bases). This CDR3 is built from 18 residues. CDR1 MNHEY and CDR2 SMNVEV come from the germline V gene (reference sequence). Trimming pared 5 bases from V and 2 bases from J, leaving 24 bases between. The CDR3, as DNA: TGTGCCAGCAGTCCCCTAGGGGCGGACAGACTCCTACAAGAGACCCAGTACTTC. It encodes CASSPLGADRLLQETQYF.

This chain connects TRBV29-1 to TRBJ2-2; the D gene is possibly TRBD1 (5 bases). Germline CDR1 is SQVTM and CDR2 is ANQGSEA. CDR3 length equals 13 residues. The V and J ends lost 5 bases and 6 bases respectively, with 13 bases between them. The CDR3 here is CSVNGQGSGELFF. In DNA form, the CDR3 reads TGCAGCGTTAACGGGCAGGGATCCGGGGAGCTGTTTTTT.

This clonotype was observed at least ten times. The J gene is TRBJ2-1, the V gene TRBV12-3 or TRBV12-4, with D unresolved. This CDR3 has 15 residues. V was pared by 6 bases and J by 1 base, with 13 bases between. The CDR3, as DNA: TGTGCCAGCAGGGTGGTGAAAGGGTCCTACAATGAGCAGTTCTTC. Amino acids: CASRVVKGSYNEQFF.

The chain employs TRBV12-5 and TRBJ2-3; D is uncertain. Trimming took 6 bases from V and 4 from J, leaving 11 bases between them. The CDR3 length is 13 residues. The germline CDR1 and CDR2 sequences are LGHNT and FRNRAP. Written as DNA, the CDR3 is TGTGCTAGTGGCAGCGCGGATCCAGATACGCAGTATTTT. Residues: CASGSADPDTQYF.

This clonotype was seen only a few times. The rearrangement uses TRBV20-1 and TRBJ1-4; D unresolved. V dropped 6 bases and J dropped 1 base, with 6 bases sitting between them. CDR1 and CDR2 from the germline V gene are DFQATT and SNEGSKA (reference sequence). The CDR3 contains 12 residues. The CDR3 sequence: CSAKGTNEKLFF. The CDR3 DNA follows: TGCAGTGCAAAGGGAACTAATGAAAAACTGTTTTTT.

As for this clonotype: Given a much more abundant clone one base away, this may be a read error. The rearrangement joins TRBV20-1 to TRBJ1-5; TRBD1 matches at 7 bases. The CDR3 loop spans 14 amino acids. CDR1 is DFQATT and CDR2 is SNEGSKA in the germline V gene (reference sequence). V lost 7 bases to trimming and J lost 0 bases; unmatched junction nucleotides: 6. The CDR3 nucleotides are TGCAGTGTTACACAGGGGTATAGCAATCAGCCCCAGCATTTT. Translated: CSVTQGYSNQPQHF.

This clonotype was observed a few times. The rearrangement joins TRBV13 to TRBJ2-1, with TRBD1 matching over 7 bases. The CDR3 sequence is 16 residues long. V was pared by 1 base and J by 5 bases, with 8 bases of the junction left unmatched. CDR1 is PRHDT and CDR2 is FYEKMQ in the germline V gene (reference sequence). Here the CDR3 reads CASSLDSRGMNNEQFF. Here the CDR3 DNA reads TGTGCCAGCAGCTTAGACTCCAGGGGGATGAACAATGAGCAGTTCTTC.

This clonotype was seen only a few times. CDR3 nucleotide sequence: TGTGCCAGCAGCTTAGGGGCCTCTAGCTCTGAAGCTTTCTTT. Translation: CASSLGASSSEAFF. This sequence joins TRBV7-2 and TRBJ1-1; no clear D. CDR3 length: 14 amino acids. Germline V gene lookup returns CDR1 SGHTA and CDR2 FQGNSA. V lost 1 base to trimming and J lost 6 bases, with 12 bases between them.

The V call is TRBV12-3 or TRBV12-4, the J call TRBJ2-2, with D perhaps TRBD1 (6 bases). This CDR3 is 15 amino acids long. Trimming removed 6 bases from V and 4 bases from J, with 15 bases in between. The CDR3 spells CASRRSTGSTGELFF. CDR3 bases: TGTGCCAGCAGACGCTCCACAGGGTCCACCGGGGAGCTGTTTTTT.

The chain couples TRBV20-1 to TRBJ2-1; D possibly uses TRBD1 or TRBD2 (5 bases each). The CDR3 sequence is 16 residues long. Trimming took off 6 bases at V and 0 bases at J, with 18 bases between the two ends. Looked up from germline, CDR1 is DFQATT and CDR2 is SNEGSKA (reference sequence). DNA for the CDR3: TGCAGTGCCCTCAGAGTTCGGGGCAGCTCCTACAATGAGCAGTTCTTC. Its translation is CSALRVRGSSYNEQFF.

This clonotype has only a few counts. This chain uses TRBV12-3 or TRBV12-4 with TRBJ2-3, with D perhaps TRBD2 (5 bases). The CDR3 loop spans 14 amino acids. The germline V and J ends were trimmed by 6 bases and 6 bases, with 16 bases remaining between them. This chain's CDR3 is CASRSGLTGDTQYF. DNA for the CDR3: TGTGCCAGCAGAAGCGGTCTAACGGGGGATACGCAGTATTTT.